This TCR beta chain was sequenced in a study of CD8+CD57+ T cells in acquired aplastic anemia. The wider study: The average for DNA from sorted CD4+ and CD8+ cells was roughly 3 ug.

As to this clonotype: Germline and junction disagree at one end, which may indicate a read error.

According to the study, genomic DNA was the template for TCR beta VDJ and CDR3 profiling. TCRdb re-called the reads through MiXCR, storing one row per CDR3 protein. The data contain over 150,000 distinct CDR3 sequences, about 48% of them seen just once; the ten biggest clones take up about 1.1%. The germline gives CDR1 SSHAT, CDR2 FNYEAQ (reference sequence). The CDR3 is 15 residues long. The clonotype comes from a human donor in good health. Sequenced sample: sorted CD4+, CD8+, or CD8+CD57+ T cells (not recorded which) from PBMCs. This chain joins TRBV7-7 and TRBJ2-1; TRBD2 aligns across 11 bases. The CDR3 nucleotides read TGTGCTAGCAGCAGACGACTAGCGGGGCACAATGAGCAGTTCTTC. Residues: CASSRRLAGHNEQFF.